The entry below describes one TCR beta chain. Its binding antigen is unknown. No clone much larger than this one lies a single base away; base qualities are absent. Per the germline V gene, KGHSH is the CDR1 and LQKENI is the CDR2. Relative to germline, V is missing 4 bases and J is missing 10 bases, with 13 bases of the junction outside any gene match. Taken from cysteine to phenylalanine, the CDR3 has 15 residues. The retained sequence is limited to the CDR3, 45 bases, with the frame set at the first base. The time point label corresponds to: cycle 2 day 1 (C2D1) of nivolumab. Relapse after autologous stem cell transplantation had occurred in all trial patients, and cohorts A, B and C were distinguished by prior brentuximab vedotin exposure. A total of more than 55 patients with relapsed/refractory classical Hodgkin lymphoma made up the trial cohort, and each patient's best overall response was complete response, partial response or progressive disease. In the multi-cohort phase II CheckMate 205 trial, trial patients received single-agent nivolumab. An independent review committee assessed best overall response by applying the 2007 International Working Group response criteria. Trial PBMCs were collected immediately before nivolumab initiation (C1D1) and during therapy at cycle 2 day 1 and cycle 4 day 1. Peripheral blood was collected in 8 mL Vacutainer Cell Preparation Tubes, from which PBMCs were isolated by centrifugation and then cryopreserved.

The data are from a study of PD-1 blockade in classical Hodgkin lymphoma (TCRdb year 2020). Background for the entire study: Nivolumab dosing was 3 mg/kg intravenously every 2 weeks, continuing until either disease progression or unacceptable toxicity. A peripheral blood immune signature of response to PD-1 blockade in classical Hodgkin lymphoma was defined using TCR beta sequencing and CyTOF.

Broad study findings and their caveats: Trial patients with a complete response had baseline diversity similar to that of newly diagnosed patients, while partial responders and progressors had significantly lower diversity. Newly diagnosed patients were reported to have lower baseline TCR diversity than healthy donors, and relapsed/refractory patients were reported to have lower baseline TCR diversity still. The study was limited to a single clinical trial cohort, and causes of repertoire differences, possibly disease activity or prior therapy, remained undefined. CD4+ but not CD8+ TCR diversity rose significantly by C4D1 (p=0.0027 vs p=0.16), most apparent in complete responders (p=0.02). Lower diversity was observed in patients in whom nivolumab was started less than 1 year after ASCT, and these patients were excluded from later analyses so that confounding by immune reconstitution would be avoided.

The Qiagen DNeasy kit was used to extract genomic DNA both from unsorted PBMCs and from the negatively selected CD4+ and CD8+ fractions. TCR beta CDR3 regions were amplified by immunoSEQ multiplex PCR using primers annealing to V and J segments. A synthetic immune receptor repertoire was used to minimize amplification bias, and remaining bias was computationally removed after sequencing. From the authors' description of their analysis: Custom Python scripts were used to quantify repertoire diversity as the Shannon entropy index. Unsorted, CD4+ and CD8+ repertoires were analyzed separately, except for combined analyses in which CD4+ and CD8+ sequences were merged in silico. A clone counted as expanded when the clone's frequency after treatment rose at least 2-fold relative to C1D1, and clones undetected at baseline were given a pseudocount of 0.5. Clones with 0 or 1 copy at C1D1 were classified as singleton clones, and clones with 2 or more copies were classified as non-singleton clones. Clones expanded in unsorted samples were annotated as CD4+, CD8+ or unknown by matching protein sequences in sorted samples from the same patient. Wilcoxon tests on paired samples were used to test changes in diversity from C1D1 to C4D1. This immuneACCESS table, as held by TCRdb, lists in-frame sequences with V and J called but not all clones. Of the missing ones, under half trace to an unresolved V gene in checked studies; the others have no known cause. The V and J calls and clone size were taken over from that table, and D and trimming were inferred from the DNA. This sample comprises roughly 10,000 clones, approximately 80% of them detected only once. The top ten clones comprise 34% of the sample.

The clonotype originates from a human donor with classical Hodgkin lymphoma. The V gene is TRBV18 and the J gene is TRBJ1-5; 7 middle bases align to TRBD1. The specimen comprised peripheral blood mononuclear cells (PBMCs), sampled before the second cycle of nivolumab. The CDR3 protein: CASSLQGTASLPQHF. The bases are TGTGCCAGCTCACTACAGGGGACAGCCTCACTACCCCAGCATTTT.